This T cell receptor beta chain was recorded in a study of T cell repertoires in urothelial bladder cancer. Study at large: A few lesions each were cT0, cTa, cT1, and cT2 or greater. Study-level points and caveats: One T-cell clone reached up to roughly 15% of carcinoma infiltrating lymphocytes. Median infiltrating lymphocyte percentage was approximately 2% in carcinoma specimens.

This clone appeared many times. Its antigen remains unidentified. CDR3 length: 16 residues. Germline V gene sequence: CDR1 MGHRA, CDR2 YSYEKL. V lost 0 bases and J lost 5, with 16 bases in between. Libraries were prepared by immunoSEQ multiplex PCR; TCRdb keeps only in-frame clonotypes and omits some of them. Here the sample spans about 9,000 clones, 50% to 75% being singletons. The J gene is TRBJ1-1, the V gene TRBV4-1, with D tentatively TRBD1 (6 bases). This receptor was identified in a human donor with urothelial carcinoma. Material for sequencing was tumor-infiltrating cells from bladder cancer. As DNA, the CDR3 is TGCGCCAGCAGCCAAGAGCTCGGCAGGGGCCCAACTGAAGCTTTCTTT. Translation: CASSQELGRGPTEAFF.